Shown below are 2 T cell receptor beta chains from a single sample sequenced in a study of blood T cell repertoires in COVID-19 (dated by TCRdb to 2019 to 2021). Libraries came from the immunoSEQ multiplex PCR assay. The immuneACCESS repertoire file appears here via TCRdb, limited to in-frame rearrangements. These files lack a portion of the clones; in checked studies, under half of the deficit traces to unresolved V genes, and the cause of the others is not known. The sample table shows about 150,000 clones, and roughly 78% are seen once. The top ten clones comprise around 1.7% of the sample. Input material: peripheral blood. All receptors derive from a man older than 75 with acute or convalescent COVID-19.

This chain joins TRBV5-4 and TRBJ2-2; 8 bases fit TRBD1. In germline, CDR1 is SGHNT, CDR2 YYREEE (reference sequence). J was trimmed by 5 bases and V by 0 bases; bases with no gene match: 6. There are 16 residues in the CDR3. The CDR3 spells CASSLGPDRVTGELFF. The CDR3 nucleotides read TGTGCCAGCAGCTTGGGCCCGGACAGGGTTACCGGGGAGCTGTTTTTT.

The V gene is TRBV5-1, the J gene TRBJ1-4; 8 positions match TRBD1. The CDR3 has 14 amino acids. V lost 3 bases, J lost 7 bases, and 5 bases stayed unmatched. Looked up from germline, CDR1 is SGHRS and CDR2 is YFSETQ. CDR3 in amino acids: CASSSTGGSEKLFF. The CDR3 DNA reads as TGCGCCAGCAGCTCAACAGGGGGTAGTGAAAAACTGTTTTTT. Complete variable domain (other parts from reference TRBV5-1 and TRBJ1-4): KAGVTQTPRYLIKTRGQQVTLSCSPISGHRSVSWYQQTPGQGLQFLFEYFSETQRNKGNFPGRFSGRQFSNSRSEMNVSTLELGDSALYLCASSSTGGSEKLFFGSGTQLSVL.